This TCR beta chain was sequenced during a study of shared clonotypes between healthy human individuals. Study-wide background: The people who gave samples were two women and a few men aged 18 to 49. General study results and limits: Clonotype sharing among donors was expected to depend on sequencing depth.

Here immunoSEQ multiplex PCR was the method, and the copy in TCRdb shows in-frame clones only, minus some. The sample records approximately 500,000 clones, over 70% being singletons. Germline assignment: CDR1 MNHEY and CDR2 SVGAGI. V lost 8 bases, J lost 6 bases, and 9 bases stayed unmatched. The CDR3 is 15 residues long. Unsorted samples, those not sorted, used roughly 87 million PBMCs for genomic DNA. In the case of this clone: Its target is unknown.

This chain connects TRBV6-5 to TRBJ2-1; TRBD2 aligns across 11 bases. The receptor was derived from a woman aged 40 to 55 in good health. Some clones in this sample may be carry-over from other donors' samples. Sequenced: PBMCs. Here the CDR3 reads CASAPVAGGPNEQFF. The CDR3 nucleotides read TGTGCCAGCGCTCCCGTAGCGGGAGGGCCCAATGAGCAGTTCTTC.